This T cell receptor (beta chain) appears in the sequencing data of a study of shared clonotypes between healthy human individuals (dated by TCRdb to the early 2020s). Looking at the study overall: The cohort comprised a couple of women and a few men aged 18 to 49 years. For each donor, CD4 naive and CD4 memory were each given three plates, CD8 naive was given two plates, and CD8 memory was given one plate. To estimate repertoire size and how much clonotype sharing occurs between individuals, the study deeply sequenced the blood TCR repertoires of roughly 5 healthy adults. Libraries were prepared and TCR repertoires were sequenced by different laboratories using diverse techniques, in order to increase sequencing depth and limit assay-specific biases. Per donor, leukapheresis produced somewhere between about 0.85 and 9.5 billion PBMCs. Study-level results and caveats: When a handful of donors were compared, the shared fraction of clonotypes was around 5% for naive CD4, around 3.6% for naive CD8, roughly 2.3% for memory CD4, and approximately 0.4% for memory CD8. The small number of donors limited the genetic and exposure-history diversity represented. Larger estimated clonotype richness was generally found for naive subsets than for memory subsets. Sampling was restricted to blood, and TCR repertoires in tissues likely differ from the TCR repertoires found in blood. Even with the large sequencing depth, rarefaction of the sorted-subset datasets indicated that sequencing was incomplete. Clonotypes shared by all four sorted-subset donors showed higher generation probabilities than non-shared clonotypes. Pairwise subsampling led to the expectation that sequencing depth would affect the degree of clonotype sharing among donors.

A note on this clone: Its antigen has not been determined. No quality values exist for individual bases; no much larger clone is one base distant.

CDR1 SNHLY and CDR2 FYNNEI are derived from the germline V gene. V loses 3 bases of germline sequence and J loses 5 bases, and the interval between the two ends is 13 bases. The CDR3 numbers 14 residues from cysteine through phenylalanine. Of all the DNA, just the CDR3 is kept, 42 bases in frame from base 1. Using the deep immunoSEQ assay, TCR CDR3 regions were amplified from genomic DNA by multiplex PCR. For each cell subset, the extracted genomic DNA was distributed evenly across all wells of several immunoSEQ 96-well plates, and each plate served as one replicate. For sorted subsets, each replicate PCR was loaded with around 200 ng genomic DNA, equivalent to approximately 27,000 T cell genomes. Purified libraries were measured with a Qubit 3.0 fluorometer, size-checked on a Bioanalyzer 2100, and measured again with the KAPA Library Quantification kit. Each immunoSEQ 96-well plate was sequenced on its own single-read 150-cycle Illumina NextSeq 550 flow cell. Per the source publication's procedure: The immunoSEQ output contained only junctional sequences without quality scores, so filtering could not match that applied to full-length reads. To assign V/J genes and CDR3, sequences were annotated using PyIR, a Python wrapper for IgBLAST v1.9, with IMGT germline references. Any read was removed if the V/J assignment was weak (E-value above 1e-6), the CDR3 was missing, or the read contained stop codons, out-of-frame junctions, or ambiguous translated residues. V3J clonotypes were defined as sequences sharing an identical inferred V gene, J gene, and CDR3 amino acid sequence. Percentage overlap between repertoires was calculated by dividing the number of shared unique clonotypes by the size of the smaller repertoire. Repertoire richness was assessed with RTK rarefaction, the Chao1 estimator, and Recon v2.1 estimates of unobserved clonotypes. For all TCRbeta clonotypes obtained by the gDNA method from a few donors, generation probabilities were computed with OLGA. This immuneACCESS table, as held by TCRdb, lists in-frame sequences with V and J called but not all clones. Of the missing ones, under half trace to an unresolved V gene in checked studies; the others have no known cause. The D gene and trimming were derived from the DNA, and the V and J assignments and clone size from that table. The sample includes roughly 2.2 million clones, with roughly 92% observed a single time. The top ten constitute approximately 0.4% of the sample.

The donors were healthy, HIV-negative adults with no recently reported acute infections or vaccinations. All donors were Caucasian adults living in Nashville, Tennessee, USA. Magnetic negative selection was used to enrich CD4+ T cells, after which naive cells were positively selected on CD45RA and the negative fraction became the memory subset. After blood collection by leukapheresis, PBMCs were isolated using Ficoll-Histopaque density gradient centrifugation and then cryopreserved in the vapor phase of liquid nitrogen. Analytical flow cytometry was used to check the purity and quantity of every magnetically sorted T cell population. Genomic DNA was isolated from every sorted fraction and measured by UV absorbance on a Nanodrop 2000c.

The TCR was taken from a man aged 18 to 29 in good health. Some clones in this sample may be carry-over from other donors' samples. The sequencing input was naive CD4+ T cells from PBMCs. Reading the label with the study, this specimen's cell subset or site is: CD45RA+ positively selected. In this chain, TRBV2 is recombined with TRBJ2-5; no D gene call is confident. The DNA sequence is as follows: TGTGCCAGCAGTGACGTTTCCCTCGGGGAGACCCAGTACTTC. This is translated as CASSDVSLGETQYF.